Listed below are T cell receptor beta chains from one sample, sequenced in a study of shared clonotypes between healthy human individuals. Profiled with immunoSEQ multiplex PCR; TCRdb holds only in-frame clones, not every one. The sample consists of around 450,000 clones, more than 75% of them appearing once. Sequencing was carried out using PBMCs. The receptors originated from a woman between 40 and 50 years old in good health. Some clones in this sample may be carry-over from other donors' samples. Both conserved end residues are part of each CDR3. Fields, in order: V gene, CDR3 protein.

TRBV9	CASSVTLASTGELFF
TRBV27	CASSRAPLNTEAFF
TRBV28	CATDTELFF
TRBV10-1	CASSESDYTEAFF
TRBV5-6	CASSPLTSGGYNEQFF
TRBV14	CASSQDRVPGNTIYF
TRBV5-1	CASSRRQGGFGETQYF
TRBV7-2	CASSLQGSSSYEQYF
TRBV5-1	CASSSGGSGPFQETQYF
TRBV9	CASSPRGGDPQETQYF
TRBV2	CASKMDRGRQETQYF
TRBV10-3	CAISDWDFTVYEQYF
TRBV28	CASRGGEGRPFYEQYF
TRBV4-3	CASSQERGADTQYF
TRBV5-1	CASSPAVGRTEAFF
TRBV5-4	CASSLGVRYGANTGELFF
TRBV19	CASSPGTGGPFGRPTYEGRYF
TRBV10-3	CATGQVPNEKLFF
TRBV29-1	CSVGGSGNTGELFF
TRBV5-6	CASSSGGSLTDTQYF
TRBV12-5	CASGPRGRDTQYF
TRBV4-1	CASSQEDQPQHF